Included here is one T cell receptor beta chain sequence, with context. Its antigen is undetermined. This specimen belongs to a study of T-cell memory formation after mild COVID-19. Study-wide results and limits: The pre-infection memory compartment contained some responding clones, suggesting cross-reactive memory joined. Clones which contracted sat mainly in CM and EM if CD4+, and in EMRA if CD8+.

TCRdb passed the 5' RACE reads through MiXCR, listing each CDR3 protein once. The repertoire holds 150,000 to 200,000 distinct CDR3 sequences, with 9.5% to 13% as singletons. Germline V lookup: CDR1 SGHVS, CDR2 FNYEAQ. V lost 5 bases and J 5 bases, leaving 13 bases between the germline ends. This CDR3 spans 15 amino acids. The chain couples TRBV7-6 to TRBJ2-6; D is perhaps TRBD1 (7 bases). The sequenced sample was PBMCs or a T cell subset sorted from them (not recorded which). This TCR was recovered from a man aged 18 to 30 who had mild COVID-19 (a few samples of this study predate the infection). Cell type and time point are not known. CDR3 sequence: CASSGGTAWANVLTF. The CDR3, as DNA: TGTGCCAGCAGCGGAGGGACAGCGTGGGCCAACGTCCTGACTTTC.